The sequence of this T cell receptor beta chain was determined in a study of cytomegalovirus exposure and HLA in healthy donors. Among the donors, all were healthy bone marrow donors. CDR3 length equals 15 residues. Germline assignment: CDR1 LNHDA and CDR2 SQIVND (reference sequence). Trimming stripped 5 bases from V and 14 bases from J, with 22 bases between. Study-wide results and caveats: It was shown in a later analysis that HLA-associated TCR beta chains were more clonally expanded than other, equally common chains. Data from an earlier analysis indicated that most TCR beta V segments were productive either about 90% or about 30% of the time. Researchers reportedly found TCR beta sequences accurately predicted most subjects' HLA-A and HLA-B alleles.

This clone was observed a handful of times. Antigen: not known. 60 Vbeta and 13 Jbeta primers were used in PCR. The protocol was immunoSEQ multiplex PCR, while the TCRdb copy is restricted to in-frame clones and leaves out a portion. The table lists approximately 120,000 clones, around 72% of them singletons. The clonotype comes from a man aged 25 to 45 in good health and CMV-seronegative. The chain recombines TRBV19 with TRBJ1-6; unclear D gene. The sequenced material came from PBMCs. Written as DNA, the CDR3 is TGTGCCAGTAGTTTTAACGAGCCCCCCAATTCGGCCCTCCACTTT. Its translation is CASSFNEPPNSALHF.